This note documents a single T cell receptor (beta chain) sequence. V shed 0 bases and J 5 bases; nucleotides not matched to a gene: 2. The CDR3 contains 15 residues. CDR1 and CDR2 (germline): LGHNA, YNFKEQ. This record belongs to a study of control samples from healthy donors and cancer patients. The table came from immunoSEQ multiplex PCR; TCRdb's copy has only in-frame clones and leaves some out. The data show about 140,000 clones, 85% to 95% seen once. The TCR originated in a man in his forties or fifties in good health. The sample consisted of blood. The rearrangement joins TRBV4-2 to TRBJ2-3; 10 positions match TRBD2. CDR3 DNA sequence: TGTGCCAGCAGCCAAGAGGGACTAGCGCAAGATACGCAGTATTTT. It specifies CASSQEGLAQDTQYF.